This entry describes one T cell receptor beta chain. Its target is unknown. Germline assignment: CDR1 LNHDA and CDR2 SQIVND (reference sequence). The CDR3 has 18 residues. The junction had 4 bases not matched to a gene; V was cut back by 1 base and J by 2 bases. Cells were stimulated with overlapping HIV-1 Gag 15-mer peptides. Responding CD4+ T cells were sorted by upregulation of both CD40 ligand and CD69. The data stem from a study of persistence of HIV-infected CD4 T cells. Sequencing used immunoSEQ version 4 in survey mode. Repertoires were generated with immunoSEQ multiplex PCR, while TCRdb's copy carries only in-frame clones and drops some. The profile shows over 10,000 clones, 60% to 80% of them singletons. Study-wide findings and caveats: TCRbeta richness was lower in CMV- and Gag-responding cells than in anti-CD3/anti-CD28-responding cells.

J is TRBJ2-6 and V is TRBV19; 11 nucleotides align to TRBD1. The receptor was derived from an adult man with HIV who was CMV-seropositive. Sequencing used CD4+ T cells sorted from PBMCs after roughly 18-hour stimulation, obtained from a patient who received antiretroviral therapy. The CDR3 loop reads CASSIGGQGGTGANVLTF. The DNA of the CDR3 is TGTGCCAGTAGTATAGGGGGACAGGGGGGCACTGGGGCCAACGTCCTGACTTTC.